One and the same sample provided the 4 T cell receptor beta chains below, sequenced in a study of identical twins listed by TCRdb under 2016. Receptors were amplified or captured by 5' RACE. Instrument on record: Illumina HiSeq 2000. Using fastp trimming at Q25 and MiXCR clonotype assembly, TCRdb reanalyzed the public sequencing data and kept in-frame beta chains. Duplicate CDR3 protein sequences are folded into a single record with the most common DNA and genes. A total of approximately 210,000 distinct CDR3 sequences appear in this sample, 5.5% to 7.5% of them only once. Of the sample, just over 14% is held by the ten largest clones. This sample was also put to use in a study of T cells expressing NK-cell markers.

The sample comprised CD8+ T cells sorted from blood. The receptors stem from a woman between 18 and 29 years old in good health.

There are many counts of this clonotype. The V gene is TRBV29-1, the J gene TRBJ2-1; the match to TRBD2 covers 12 bases. Germline CDR1 reads SQVTM; CDR2 reads ANQGSEA. The length of the CDR3 is 13 residues. With V trimmed by 4 bases and J by 9 bases, 4 bases remained unmatched. As DNA, the CDR3 is TGCAGCGTTGCTAGCGGGAGGGGCGGTGAGCAGTTCTTC. It codes for CSVASGRGGEQFF.

This clonotype is judged medium-sized. The chain joins TRBV20-1 to TRBJ2-1; 8 bases fit TRBD2. The CDR3 has 13 residues. V dropped 5 bases and J dropped 10; count of bases not matched to a gene: 10. CDR1 and CDR2 from the germline V gene are DFQATT and SNEGSKA (reference sequence). CDR3 in amino acids: CSAQERESTEQFF. The CDR3 DNA reads as TGCAGTGCTCAGGAGCGGGAGTCCACGGAGCAGTTCTTC.

The rearrangement links TRBV6-1 to TRBJ1-5; TRBD1 matches 11 bases. The germline CDR1 and CDR2 sequences are MNHNS and SASEGT. The CDR3 is 15 residues long. The junction had 8 bases not matched to a gene; V was cut back by 6 bases and J by 7 bases. CDR3 residues: CASRGTGGQSQPQHF. CDR3 coding DNA: TGTGCCAGCAGGGGGACAGGGGGGCAATCCCAGCCCCAGCATTTT.

Details on this clonotype: Being one base from a much bigger clone, this may be a read error. V gene TRBV5-8 combines with J gene TRBJ2-7, with D perhaps TRBD1 or TRBD2 (5 bases each). Per the germline V gene, CDR1 is SGHTS and CDR2 is YDEGEE. The CDR3 spans 14 residues. V gave up 4 bases and J gave up 0 bases, with 11 bases separating them. The DNA of the CDR3 is TGTGCCAGCAGCCCTCGGGACCACTCCTACGAGCAGTACTTC. It is translated as CASSPRDHSYEQYF.